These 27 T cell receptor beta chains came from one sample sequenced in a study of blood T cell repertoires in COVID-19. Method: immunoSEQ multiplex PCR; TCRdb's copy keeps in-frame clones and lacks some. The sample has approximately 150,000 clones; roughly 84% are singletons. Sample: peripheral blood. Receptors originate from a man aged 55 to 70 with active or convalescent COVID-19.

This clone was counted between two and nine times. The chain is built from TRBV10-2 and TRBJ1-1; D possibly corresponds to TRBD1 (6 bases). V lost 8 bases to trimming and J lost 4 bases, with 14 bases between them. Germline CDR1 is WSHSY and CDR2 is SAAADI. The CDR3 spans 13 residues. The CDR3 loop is CASGNRVGTEAFF. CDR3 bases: TGCGCCAGCGGAAACAGGGTAGGCACTGAAGCTTTCTTT.

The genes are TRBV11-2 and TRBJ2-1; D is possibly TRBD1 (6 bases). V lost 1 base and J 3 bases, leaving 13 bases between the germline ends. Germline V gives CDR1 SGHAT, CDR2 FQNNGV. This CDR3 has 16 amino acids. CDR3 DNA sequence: TGTGCCAGCAGCTTAGTAGGACAGCCAAGCTACAATGAGCAGTTCTTC. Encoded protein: CASSLVGQPSYNEQFF.

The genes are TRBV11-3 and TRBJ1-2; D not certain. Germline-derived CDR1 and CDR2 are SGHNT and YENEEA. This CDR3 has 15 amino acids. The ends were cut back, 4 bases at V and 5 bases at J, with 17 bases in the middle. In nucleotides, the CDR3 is TGTGCCAGCAGCTCAGTCCGGGGATGGGGATATGGCTACACCTTC. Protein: CASSSVRGWGYGYTF.

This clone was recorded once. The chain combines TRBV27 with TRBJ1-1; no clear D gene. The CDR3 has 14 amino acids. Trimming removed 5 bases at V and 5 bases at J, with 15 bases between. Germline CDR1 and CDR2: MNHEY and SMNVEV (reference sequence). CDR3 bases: TGTGCCAGCAGTCCGGCTGAGGGTCGGACTGAAGCTTTCTTT. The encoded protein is CASSPAEGRTEAFF.

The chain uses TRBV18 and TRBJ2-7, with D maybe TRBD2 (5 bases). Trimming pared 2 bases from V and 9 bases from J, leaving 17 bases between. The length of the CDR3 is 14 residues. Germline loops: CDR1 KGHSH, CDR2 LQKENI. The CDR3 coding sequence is TGTGCCAGCTCACCAGGGAGAACTGAGCTGCCGCAGTACTTC. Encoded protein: CASSPGRTELPQYF.

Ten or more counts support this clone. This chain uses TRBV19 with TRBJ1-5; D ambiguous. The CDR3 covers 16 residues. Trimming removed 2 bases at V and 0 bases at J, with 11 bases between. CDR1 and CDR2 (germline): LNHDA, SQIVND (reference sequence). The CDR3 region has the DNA TGTGCCAGTAGTATAATCGCGGGCGGTAGCAATCAGCCCCAGCATTTT. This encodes CASSIIAGGSNQPQHF. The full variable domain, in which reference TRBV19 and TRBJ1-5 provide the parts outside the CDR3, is DGGITQSPKYLFRKEGQNVTLSCEQNLNHDAMYWYRQDPGQGLRLIYYSQIVNDFQKGDIAEGYSVSREKKESFPLTVTSAQKNPTAFYLCASSIIAGGSNQPQHFGDGTRLSIL.

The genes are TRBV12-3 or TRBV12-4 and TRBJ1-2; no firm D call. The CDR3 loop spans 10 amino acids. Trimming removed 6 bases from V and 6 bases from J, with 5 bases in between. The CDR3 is CASRGHGYTF. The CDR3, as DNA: TGTGCCAGCAGGGGCCATGGCTACACCTTC.

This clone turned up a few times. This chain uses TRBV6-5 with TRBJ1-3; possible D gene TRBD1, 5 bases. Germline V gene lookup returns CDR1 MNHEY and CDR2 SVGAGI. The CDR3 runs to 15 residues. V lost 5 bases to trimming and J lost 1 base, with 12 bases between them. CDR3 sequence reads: CASSISRTSGNTIYF. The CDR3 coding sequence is TGTGCCAGCAGTATCTCCCGGACATCTGGAAACACCATATATTTT.

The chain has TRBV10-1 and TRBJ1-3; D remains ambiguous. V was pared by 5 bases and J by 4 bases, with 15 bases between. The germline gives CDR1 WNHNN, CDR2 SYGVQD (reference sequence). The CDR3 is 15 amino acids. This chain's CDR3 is CASSQTGRPGNTIYF. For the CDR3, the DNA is TGCGCCAGCAGTCAGACTGGGAGACCGGGAAACACCATATATTTT.

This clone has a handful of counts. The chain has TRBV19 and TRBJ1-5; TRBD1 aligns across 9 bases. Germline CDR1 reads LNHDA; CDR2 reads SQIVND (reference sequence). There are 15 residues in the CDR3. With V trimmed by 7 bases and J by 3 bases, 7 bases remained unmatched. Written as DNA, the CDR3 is TGTGCCAGTACTCGGACAGGGGCTTCCAATCAGCCCCAGCATTTT. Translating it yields CASTRTGASNQPQHF. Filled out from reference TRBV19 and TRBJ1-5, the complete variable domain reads DGGITQSPKYLFRKEGQNVTLSCEQNLNHDAMYWYRQDPGQGLRLIYYSQIVNDFQKGDIAEGYSVSREKKESFPLTVTSAQKNPTAFYLCASTRTGASNQPQHFGDGTRLSIL.

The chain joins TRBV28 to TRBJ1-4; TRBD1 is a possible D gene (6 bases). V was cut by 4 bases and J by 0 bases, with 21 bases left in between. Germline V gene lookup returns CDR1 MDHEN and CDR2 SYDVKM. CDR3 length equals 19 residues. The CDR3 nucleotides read TGTGCCAGCAGTTCGCTTAGAGGCCAGGGGCCTGCAACTAATGAAAAACTGTTTTTT. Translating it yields CASSSLRGQGPATNEKLFF.

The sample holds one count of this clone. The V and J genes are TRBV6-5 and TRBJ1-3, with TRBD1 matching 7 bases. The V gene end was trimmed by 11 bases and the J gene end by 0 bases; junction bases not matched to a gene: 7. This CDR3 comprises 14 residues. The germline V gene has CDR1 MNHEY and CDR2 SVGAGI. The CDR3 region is CACSDRSSGNTIYF. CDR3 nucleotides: TGTGCCTGCTCGGACAGGAGCTCTGGAAACACCATATATTTT.

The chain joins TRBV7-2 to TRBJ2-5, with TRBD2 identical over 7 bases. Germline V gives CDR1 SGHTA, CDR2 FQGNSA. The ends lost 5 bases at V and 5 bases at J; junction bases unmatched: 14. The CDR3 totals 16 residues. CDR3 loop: CASSTNPTSFGETQYF. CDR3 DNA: TGTGCCAGCAGCACAAACCCGACTAGCTTCGGGGAGACCCAGTACTTC.

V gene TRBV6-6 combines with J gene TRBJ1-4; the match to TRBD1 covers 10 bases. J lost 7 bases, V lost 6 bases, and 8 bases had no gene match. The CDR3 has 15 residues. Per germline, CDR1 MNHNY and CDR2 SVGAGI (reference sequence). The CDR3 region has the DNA TGTGCCAGCAGGCCTAGACAGGGGGCATCTGAAAAACTGTTTTTT. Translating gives CASRPRQGASEKLFF.

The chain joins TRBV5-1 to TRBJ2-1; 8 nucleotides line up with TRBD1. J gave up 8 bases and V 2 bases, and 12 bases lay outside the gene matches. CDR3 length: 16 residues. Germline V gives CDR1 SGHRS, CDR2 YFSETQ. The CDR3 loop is CASSFPDRGGSDEQFF. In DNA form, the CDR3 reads TGCGCCAGCAGCTTTCCAGACAGGGGTGGTTCGGATGAGCAGTTCTTC.

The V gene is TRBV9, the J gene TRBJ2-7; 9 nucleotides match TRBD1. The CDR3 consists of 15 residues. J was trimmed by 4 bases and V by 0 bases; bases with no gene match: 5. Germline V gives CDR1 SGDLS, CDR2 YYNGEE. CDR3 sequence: CASSVDPGTGYEQYF. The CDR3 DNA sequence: TGTGCCAGCAGCGTAGACCCCGGGACAGGGTACGAGCAGTACTTC.

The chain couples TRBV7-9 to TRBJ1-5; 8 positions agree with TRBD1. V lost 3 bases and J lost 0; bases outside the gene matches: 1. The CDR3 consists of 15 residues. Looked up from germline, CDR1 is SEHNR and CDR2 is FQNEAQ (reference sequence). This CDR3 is CASSFTGGSNQPQHF. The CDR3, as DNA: TGTGCCAGCAGCTTCACAGGGGGTAGCAATCAGCCCCAGCATTTT.

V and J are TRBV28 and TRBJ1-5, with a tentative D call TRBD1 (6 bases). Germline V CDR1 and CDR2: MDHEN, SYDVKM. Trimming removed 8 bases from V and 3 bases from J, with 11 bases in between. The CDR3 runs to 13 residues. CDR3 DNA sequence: TGTGCCAGCTGCCGACAGGTCAATCAGCCCCAGCATTTT. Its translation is CASCRQVNQPQHF.

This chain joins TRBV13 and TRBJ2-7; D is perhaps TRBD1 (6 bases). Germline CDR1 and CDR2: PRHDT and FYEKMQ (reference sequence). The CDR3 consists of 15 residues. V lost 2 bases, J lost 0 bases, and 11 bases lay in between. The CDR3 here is CASSLLQGSSYEQYF. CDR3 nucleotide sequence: TGTGCCAGCAGCTTACTACAGGGTAGCTCCTACGAGCAGTACTTC.

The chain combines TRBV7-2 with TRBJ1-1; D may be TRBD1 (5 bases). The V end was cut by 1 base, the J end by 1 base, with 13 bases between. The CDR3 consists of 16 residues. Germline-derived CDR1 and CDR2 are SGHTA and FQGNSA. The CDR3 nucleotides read TGTGCCAGCAGCTTAGTTTCAGGGTCGGGGAACACTGAAGCTTTCTTT. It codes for CASSLVSGSGNTEAFF.

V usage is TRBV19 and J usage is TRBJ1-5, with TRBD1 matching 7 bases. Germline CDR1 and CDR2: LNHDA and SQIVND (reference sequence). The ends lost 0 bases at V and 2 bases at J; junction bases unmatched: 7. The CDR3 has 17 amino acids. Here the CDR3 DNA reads TGTGCCAGTAGTATAGACTCGGACAGGCGGCGCAATCAGCCCCAGCATTTT. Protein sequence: CASSIDSDRRRNQPQHF.

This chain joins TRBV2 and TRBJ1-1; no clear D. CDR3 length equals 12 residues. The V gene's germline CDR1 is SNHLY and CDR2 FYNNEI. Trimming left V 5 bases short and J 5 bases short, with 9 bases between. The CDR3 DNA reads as TGTGCCAGCAGTAGAGAGATGACTGAAGCTTTCTTT. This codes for CASSREMTEAFF.

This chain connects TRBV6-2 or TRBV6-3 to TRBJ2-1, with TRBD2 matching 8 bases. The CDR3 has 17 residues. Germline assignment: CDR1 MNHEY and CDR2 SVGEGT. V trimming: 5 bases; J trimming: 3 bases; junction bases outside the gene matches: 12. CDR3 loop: CASSTDLAGWSYNEQFF. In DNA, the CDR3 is TGTGCCAGCAGTACCGACTTAGCGGGATGGAGCTACAATGAGCAGTTCTTC.

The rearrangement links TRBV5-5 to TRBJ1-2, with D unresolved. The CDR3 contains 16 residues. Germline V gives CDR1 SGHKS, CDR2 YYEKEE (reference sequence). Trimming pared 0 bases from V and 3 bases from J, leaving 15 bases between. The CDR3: CASSLAVAALDYGYTF. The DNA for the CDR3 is TGTGCCAGCAGCTTGGCGGTGGCAGCGCTGGACTATGGCTACACCTTC.

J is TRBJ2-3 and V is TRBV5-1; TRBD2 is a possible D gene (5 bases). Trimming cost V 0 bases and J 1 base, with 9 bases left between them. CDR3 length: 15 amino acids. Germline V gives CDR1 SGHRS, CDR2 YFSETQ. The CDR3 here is CASSLEDSRTDTQYF. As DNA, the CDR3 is TGCGCCAGCAGCTTGGAGGACTCCCGCACAGATACGCAGTATTTT.

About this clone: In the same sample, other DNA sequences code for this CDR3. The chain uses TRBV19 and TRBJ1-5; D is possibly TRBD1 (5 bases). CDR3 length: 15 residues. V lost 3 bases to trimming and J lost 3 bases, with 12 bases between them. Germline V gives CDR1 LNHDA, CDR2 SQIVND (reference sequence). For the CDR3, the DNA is TGTGCCAGTAGTATTGGCCAGGGTGTCAATCAGCCCCAGCATTTT. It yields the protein CASSIGQGVNQPQHF.

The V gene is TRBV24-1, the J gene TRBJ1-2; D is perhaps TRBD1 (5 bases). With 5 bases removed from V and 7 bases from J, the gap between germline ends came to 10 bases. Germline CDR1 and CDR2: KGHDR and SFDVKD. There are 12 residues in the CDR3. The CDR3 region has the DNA TGTGCCACCAGTGGGCAGGGCCTTGGCTACACCTTC. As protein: CATSGQGLGYTF.